The present T cell receptor (beta chain) was sequenced within a study of blood T cell repertoires in COVID-19. Overall study context: T cells, B-cell-depleted T cells, or PBMCs provided the cDNA or gDNA that served as material.

Original processing methods: Reference gene primer amplification yielded estimated nucleated cell counts. TCRdb keeps only in-frame clones here, not all; method: immunoSEQ multiplex PCR. The V and J calls and the clone size are those of that table, but D and trimming were determined from the DNA. This repertoire shows fewer than 250,000 clones, roughly 90% found once; its top ten account for 6.5% to 9%. The CDR3 contains 13 residues. Germline V gene sequence: CDR1 GTSNPN, CDR2 SVGIG (reference sequence). V was pared by 3 bases and J by 3 bases, with 10 bases between. Sequencing was performed on PBMCs or T cells enriched from blood (not recorded which). V is TRBV30 and J is TRBJ2-3, with a weak D call TRBD2 (5 bases). This clonotype originated in a woman in her late teens or twenties who had recovered from COVID-19. CDR3 residues: CAWSGVWTDTQYF. The CDR3 DNA reads TGTGCCTGGAGCGGGGTGTGGACAGATACGCAGTATTTT.